The rows below give T cell receptor beta chains drawn from one sample of a study of T cells after posttransplantation cyclophosphamide. The data were produced by immunoSEQ multiplex PCR, yet TCRdb's version contains in-frame clones alone and is incomplete. The top ten hold 25% to 35% of the sample, which has under 20,000 clones, over 65% seen once. This specimen was PBMCs, taken after an allogeneic stem cell transplant with post-transplant cyclophosphamide. The receptors were gathered from a male patient in his 30s who received an allogeneic stem cell transplant from a related donor, was CMV-positive, and had acute GVHD only. Some T cells may be supplied by the graft donor. Both conserved end residues are part of each CDR3. D genes are given only for firm matches. The size of a clone is reported for some rows only, either as once, few or many, or as a class for expanded clones.

TRBJ2-7	TRBV15	NA	NA	CATSRDYQGRGEQYF	TGTGCCACCAGCAGAGATTACCAGGGGCGCGGCGAGCAGTACTTC
TRBJ2-3	TRBV19	NA	TRBD2	CASSIRRGLAATDTQYF	TGTGCCAGTAGTATACGGAGGGGACTAGCGGCGACAGATACGCAGTATTTT
TRBJ1-1	TRBV27	few	NA	CASSPNSGQNTEAFF	TGTGCCAGCAGTCCCAACTCGGGACAGAACACTGAAGCTTTCTTT
TRBJ2-2	TRBV7-8	NA	NA	CASSFFGATGELFF	TGTGCCAGCAGCTTTTTTGGGGCAACCGGGGAGCTGTTTTTT
TRBJ2-2	TRBV6-5	few	NA	CASSTGTLNTGELFF	TGTGCCAGCAGTACAGGGACCCTGAACACCGGGGAGCTGTTTTTT
TRBJ1-5	TRBV7-2	NA	NA	CASSPLGVSQGGQPQHF	TGTGCCAGCAGCCCGCTCGGGGTCTCACAGGGCGGTCAGCCCCAGCATTTT
TRBJ2-3	TRBV5-1	NA	TRBD2	CASSPTSGTDTQYF	TGCGCCAGCAGCCCGACTAGCGGCACAGATACGCAGTATTTT
TRBJ1-2	TRBV6-1	NA	NA	CASSESWDIRGYTF	TGTGCCAGCAGTGAAAGCTGGGACATTCGTGGCTACACCTTC
TRBJ1-6	TRBV4-3	NA	TRBD1	CASSQEVPGGVRNSPLHF	TGCGCCAGCAGCCAAGAAGTTCCAGGGGGCGTACGTAATTCACCCCTCCACTTT
TRBJ2-2	TRBV5-1	NA	TRBD1	CASNSEGTGLVGELFF	TGCGCCAGCAACTCGGAAGGGACAGGGCTCGTAGGGGAGCTGTTTTTT
TRBJ1-2	TRBV5-6	once	TRBD1	CASSLPNGDSTNYGYTF	TGTGCCAGCAGCCTCCCAAACGGGGACAGTACTAACTATGGCTACACCTTC
TRBJ2-7	TRBV2	NA	NA	CASGDRTESHEQYF	TGTGCCAGCGGCGACCGGACTGAATCCCACGAGCAGTACTTC
TRBJ2-3	TRBV28	NA	TRBD2	CATMSGGQADTQYF	TGTGCCACCATGAGCGGGGGGCAGGCAGATACGCAGTATTTT
TRBJ2-5	TRBV19	NA	NA	CASGGTATYQETQYF	TGTGCCAGTGGAGGGACGGCTACGTACCAAGAGACCCAGTACTTC
TRBJ1-5	TRBV19	NA	NA	CASSIGWGGRVGQPQHF	TGTGCCAGTAGTATAGGGTGGGGGGGTAGGGTCGGTCAGCCCCAGCATTTT
TRBJ2-6	TRBV9	few	NA	CASSASRGNPISGANVLTF	TGTGCCAGCAGCGCCTCGCGGGGCAATCCCATCTCTGGGGCCAACGTCCTGACTTTC
TRBJ1-2	TRBV10-2	once	NA	CASSESAYGYTF	TGCGCCAGCAGTGAGTCAGCTTATGGCTACACCTTC
TRBJ2-1	TRBV4-2	NA	TRBD2	CASSQEEGLAYNEQFF	TGTGCCAGCAGCCAAGAAGAAGGACTAGCCTACAATGAGCAGTTCTTC
TRBJ1-5	TRBV29-1	once	NA	CSAEGGPNQPQHF	TGCAGCGCTGAGGGGGGGCCGAATCAGCCCCAGCATTTT
TRBJ2-1	TRBV30	few	NA	CAWSVGGNGEQFF	TGTGCCTGGAGTGTCGGAGGGAATGGTGAGCAGTTCTTC
TRBJ2-3	TRBV5-1	NA	TRBD2	CASSPGLADTQYF	TGCGCCAGCAGCCCAGGACTAGCAGATACGCAGTATTTT
TRBJ1-2	TRBV28	NA	NA	CASEQGPYYGYTF	TGTGCCAGCGAACAGGGTCCATACTATGGCTACACCTTC
TRBJ1-4	TRBV7-9	NA	NA	CASSLVASEKLFF	TGTGCCAGCAGCTTAGTAGCCTCAGAAAAACTGTTTTTT
TRBJ2-7	TRBV7-9	few	TRBD2	CASSRGTSGGYEQYF	TGTGCCAGCAGCCGGGGGACTAGCGGGGGGTACGAGCAGTACTTC
TRBJ1-1	TRBV30	NA	TRBD1	CAWRNRGHLEAFF	TGTGCCTGGAGGAACAGGGGGCATCTTGAAGCTTTCTTT
TRBJ2-2	TRBV7-8	once	TRBD1	CASSHGTGANTGELFF	TGTGCCAGCAGCCACGGGACAGGGGCGAACACCGGGGAGCTGTTTTTT
TRBJ2-1	TRBV9	few	NA	CASSVGDGFRNEQFF	TGTGCCAGCAGCGTGGGAGACGGATTCCGGAATGAGCAGTTCTTC
TRBJ2-1	TRBV19	few	TRBD1	CASRTGTASSNEQFF	TGTGCCAGTAGAACCGGGACAGCCTCGTCCAATGAGCAGTTCTTC
TRBJ2-3	TRBV5-1	NA	TRBD1	CASSLADRAITDTQYF	TGCGCCAGCAGCTTGGCCGACAGGGCGATCACAGATACGCAGTATTTT
TRBJ1-6	TRBV7-2	NA	NA	CASSPPFNSPLHF	TGTGCCAGCAGCCCCCCCTTCAATTCACCCCTCCACTTT
TRBJ2-7	TRBV6-5	NA	TRBD2	CASRRAGTSSYEQYF	TGTGCCAGCAGGCGGGCCGGGACTAGCTCCTACGAGCAGTACTTC
TRBJ1-1	TRBV7-8	NA	TRBD1	CASSYWTGGLNTEAFF	TGTGCCAGCAGCTATTGGACAGGGGGCTTGAACACTGAAGCTTTCTTT
TRBJ2-7	TRBV4-3	large	TRBD2	CASSQLDGTTEQYF	TGCGCCAGCAGCCAGTTGGACGGGACTACCGAGCAGTACTTC
TRBJ1-2	TRBV11-2	NA	TRBD1	CASSLDGQGVLYGYTF	TGTGCCAGCAGCTTAGACGGACAGGGAGTACTATATGGCTACACCTTC
TRBJ2-5	TRBV7-8	few	NA	CASSAGAAGYQETQYF	TGTGCCAGCAGCGCCGGAGCGGCCGGGTACCAAGAGACCCAGTACTTC
TRBJ2-2	TRBV14	many	NA	CASSQGRYTGELFF	TGTGCCAGCAGCCAAGGTCGGTACACCGGGGAGCTGTTTTTT
TRBJ1-2	TRBV7-2	few	NA	CASSLRQARNSGYTF	TGTGCCAGCAGCTTAAGACAGGCGAGAAACAGTGGCTACACCTTC
TRBJ2-1	TRBV29-1	NA	TRBD2	CSVGLAGSHNEQFF	TGCAGCGTTGGACTAGCGGGGTCCCACAATGAGCAGTTCTTC
TRBJ2-2	TRBV11-3	few	NA	CASSLDLPGELFF	TGTGCCAGCAGCTTAGACCTCCCCGGGGAGCTGTTTTTT
TRBJ1-6	TRBV9	few	TRBD1	CASSAGTGDSPLHF	TGTGCCAGCAGCGCCGGGACAGGGGATTCACCCCTCCACTTT
TRBJ1-4	TRBV28	NA	NA	CASSLRAQGSEKLFF	TGTGCCAGCAGTTTAAGGGCGCAGGGATCTGAAAAACTGTTTTTT
TRBJ2-1	TRBV9	NA	TRBD2	CASSVTSGNEQFF	TGTGCCAGCAGCGTCACTAGCGGCAATGAGCAGTTCTTC
TRBJ1-2	TRBV12-5	NA	TRBD1	CASGPQGNYGYTF	TGTGCTAGTGGCCCACAGGGGAACTATGGCTACACCTTC
TRBJ2-1	TRBV18	few	NA	CASSPPENNEQFF	TGTGCCAGCTCACCACCGGAGAACAATGAGCAGTTCTTC
TRBJ1-4	TRBV6-1	few	NA	CASSTGDATNEKLFF	TGTGCCAGCAGCACAGGAGACGCAACTAATGAAAAACTGTTTTTT
TRBJ2-1	TRBV18	few	NA	CASSPGALDNEQFF	TGTGCCAGCTCACCAGGGGCTCTCGACAATGAGCAGTTCTTC
TRBJ1-1	TRBV6-5	NA	NA	CASNQGGTEAFF	TGTGCCAGCAATCAAGGCGGCACTGAAGCTTTCTTT
TRBJ1-1	TRBV7-2	NA	TRBD1	CASSSSGTGVYTEAFF	TGTGCCAGCAGCTCTAGCGGGACAGGGGTTTACACTGAAGCTTTCTTT
TRBJ2-1	TRBV7-2	NA	TRBD2	CASSLGRGYNNEQFF	TGTGCCAGCAGCTTAGGGCGGGGGTACAACAATGAGCAGTTCTTC
TRBJ1-5	TRBV19	NA	NA	CASSIDQTIYSNQPQHF	TGTGCCAGTAGTATAGATCAGACAATCTATAGCAATCAGCCCCAGCATTTT